These 7 T cell receptor beta chains share one sample of origin, sequenced in a study of T cell responses to AZD1222 COVID-19 vaccine. Here immunoSEQ multiplex PCR was the method, and the copy in TCRdb shows in-frame clones only, minus some. The table has about 27,000 clones, 80% to 95% seen once. Sample: peripheral blood, taken 28 days after the second AZD1222 dose. These receptors originate from an adult who received the AZD1222 COVID-19 vaccine.

The J gene is TRBJ1-1, the V gene TRBV20-1; no definite D call. Between the trimmed V and J ends, which lost 5 bases and 2 bases, there was a span of 6 bases. CDR1 is DFQATT and CDR2 is SNEGSKA in the germline V gene (reference sequence). This CDR3 is built from 11 residues. Here the CDR3 DNA reads TGCAGTGCTCCCTTAAACACTGAAGCTTTCTTT. Protein sequence: CSAPLNTEAFF.

The rearrangement uses TRBV19 and TRBJ1-2; 7 bases align to TRBD1. Trimming removed 7 bases from V and 4 bases from J; junction bases left unmatched: 9. This CDR3 comprises 14 residues. Germline CDR1 reads LNHDA; CDR2 reads SQIVND (reference sequence). The CDR3 DNA follows: TGTGCCAGTACCTCTCCCGGGACAGCCTATGGCTACACCTTC. Encoded protein: CASTSPGTAYGYTF.

The chain joins TRBV7-8 to TRBJ2-7, with TRBD1 matching over 7 bases. After removal of 5 bases from V and 5 bases from J, the junction contained 9 bases not matched to a gene. Germline CDR1 reads SGHVS; CDR2 reads FQNEAQ. This CDR3 has 14 amino acids. CDR3 bases: TGTGCCAGCAGCCCCCCCCAGGGGGTGGACGAGCAGTACTTC. Residues: CASSPPQGVDEQYF.

V is TRBV18 and J is TRBJ1-1; D is uncertain. The V gene's germline CDR1 is KGHSH and CDR2 LQKENI. The CDR3 has 15 residues. With 4 bases removed from V and 1 base from J, the gap between germline ends came to 13 bases. In nucleotides, the CDR3 is TGTGCCAGCTCACTTACACGGGAACAGAACACTGAAGCTTTCTTT. Translation gives CASSLTREQNTEAFF.

J is TRBJ1-3 and V is TRBV27; 7 bases map to TRBD1. This CDR3 has 14 residues. V was pared by 8 bases and J by 0 bases, with 4 bases of the junction left unmatched. CDR1 and CDR2 (germline): MNHEY, SMNVEV (reference sequence). In DNA form, the CDR3 reads TGTGCCAGCCGACGACAGGGCTCTGGAAACACCATATATTTT. It translates to CASRRQGSGNTIYF.

The chain employs TRBV1 and TRBJ1-6. TRBV1 is a pseudogene locus. This CDR3 is built from 17 residues. The chain's CDR3 is CTSSPWTRTGDNSPLHF. The CDR3 DNA follows: TGCACCAGCAGCCCCTGGACCCGGACGGGCGATAATTCACCCCTCCACTTT.

The chain carries TRBV11-3 and TRBJ2-3; possible D gene TRBD1, 5 bases. Germline CDR1 reads SGHNT; CDR2 reads YENEEA. Trimming pared 3 bases from V and 0 bases from J, leaving 13 bases between. This CDR3 has 16 amino acids. The CDR3 here is CASSFRASFSTDTQYF. In nucleotides, the CDR3 is TGTGCCAGCAGCTTCAGGGCCTCCTTTAGCACAGATACGCAGTATTTT.